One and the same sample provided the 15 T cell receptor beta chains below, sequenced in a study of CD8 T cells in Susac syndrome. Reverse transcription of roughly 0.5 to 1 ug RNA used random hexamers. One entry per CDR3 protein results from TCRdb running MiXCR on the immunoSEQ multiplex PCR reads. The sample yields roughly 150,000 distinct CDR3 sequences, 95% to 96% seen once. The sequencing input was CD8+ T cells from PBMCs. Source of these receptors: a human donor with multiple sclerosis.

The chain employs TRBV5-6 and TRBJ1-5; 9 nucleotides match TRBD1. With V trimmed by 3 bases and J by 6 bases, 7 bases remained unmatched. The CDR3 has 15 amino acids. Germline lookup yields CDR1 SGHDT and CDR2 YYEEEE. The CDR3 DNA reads TGTGCCAGCAGCTGGTTCGGACAGGGGAGTCAGCCCCAGCATTTT. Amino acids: CASSWFGQGSQPQHF.

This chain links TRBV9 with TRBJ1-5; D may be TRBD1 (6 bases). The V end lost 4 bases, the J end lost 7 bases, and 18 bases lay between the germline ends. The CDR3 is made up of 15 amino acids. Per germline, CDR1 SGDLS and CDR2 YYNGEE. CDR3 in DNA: TGTGCCAGCAGCCCCCAGGGGCGGCGGGGGCAGCCCCAGCATTTT. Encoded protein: CASSPQGRRGQPQHF.

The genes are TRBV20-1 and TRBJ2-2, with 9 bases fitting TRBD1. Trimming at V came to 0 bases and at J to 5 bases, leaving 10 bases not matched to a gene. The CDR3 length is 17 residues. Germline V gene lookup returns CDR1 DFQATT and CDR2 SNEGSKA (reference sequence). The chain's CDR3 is CSARDIGDRADTGELFF. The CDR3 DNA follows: TGCAGTGCTAGAGATATTGGGGACAGGGCGGATACCGGGGAGCTGTTTTTT.

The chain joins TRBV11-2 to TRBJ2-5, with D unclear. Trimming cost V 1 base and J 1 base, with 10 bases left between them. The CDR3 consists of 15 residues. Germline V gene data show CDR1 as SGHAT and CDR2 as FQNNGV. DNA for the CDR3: TGTGCCAGCAGCTTAGGAACGGCCGCCCAAGAGACCCAGTACTTC. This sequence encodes CASSLGTAAQETQYF.

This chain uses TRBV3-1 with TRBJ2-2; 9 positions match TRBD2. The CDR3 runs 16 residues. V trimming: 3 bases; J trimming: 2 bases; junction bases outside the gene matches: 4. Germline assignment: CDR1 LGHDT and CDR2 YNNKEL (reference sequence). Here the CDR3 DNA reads TGTGCCAGCAGCCAGAGTAGCGGGGGAAACACCGGGGAGCTGTTTTTT. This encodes CASSQSSGGNTGELFF.

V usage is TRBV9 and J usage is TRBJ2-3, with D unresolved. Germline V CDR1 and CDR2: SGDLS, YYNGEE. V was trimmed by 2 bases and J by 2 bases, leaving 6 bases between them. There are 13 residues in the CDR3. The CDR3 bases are TGTGCCAGCAGCGTCTTGAACACAGATACGCAGTATTTT. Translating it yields CASSVLNTDTQYF.

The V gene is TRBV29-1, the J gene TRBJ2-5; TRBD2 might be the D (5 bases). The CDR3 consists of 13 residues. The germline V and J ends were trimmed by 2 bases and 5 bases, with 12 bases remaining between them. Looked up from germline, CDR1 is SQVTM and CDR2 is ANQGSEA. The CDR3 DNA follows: TGCAGCGTTGAAAAAGAAACGGGGGAGACCCAGTACTTC. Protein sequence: CSVEKETGETQYF.

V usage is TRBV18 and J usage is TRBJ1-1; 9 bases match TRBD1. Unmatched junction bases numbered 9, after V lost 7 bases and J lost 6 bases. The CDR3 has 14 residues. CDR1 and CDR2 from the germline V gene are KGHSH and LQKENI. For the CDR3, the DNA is TGTGCCAGCTGGGACAGGGAGAATGGGGCTGAAGCTTTCTTT. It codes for CASWDRENGAEAFF. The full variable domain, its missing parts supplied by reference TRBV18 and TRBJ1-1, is NAGVMQNPRHLVRRRGQEARLRCSPMKGHSHVYWYRQLPEEGLKFMVYLQKENIIDESGMPKERFSAEFPKEGPSILRIQQVVRGDSAAYFCASWDRENGAEAFFGQGTRLTVV.

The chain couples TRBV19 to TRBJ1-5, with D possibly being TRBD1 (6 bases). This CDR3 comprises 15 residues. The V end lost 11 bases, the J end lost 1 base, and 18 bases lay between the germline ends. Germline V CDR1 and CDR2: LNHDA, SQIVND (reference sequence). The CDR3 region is CAVRNTGLSNQPQHF. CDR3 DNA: TGTGCCGTCCGAAATACAGGGCTAAGCAATCAGCCCCAGCATTTT.

The CDR3 sequence: CATSRDRGTYEQYV. The DNA of the CDR3 is TGTGCCACCAGCAGAGATCGTGGGACATACGAGCAGTACGTC. This chain connects TRBV15 to TRBJ2-7; D is perhaps TRBD1 (6 bases). Germline V CDR1 and CDR2: LNHNV, YYDKDF (reference sequence). The CDR3 runs to 14 residues. V shed 0 bases and J shed 4 bases, with 10 bases lying between them.

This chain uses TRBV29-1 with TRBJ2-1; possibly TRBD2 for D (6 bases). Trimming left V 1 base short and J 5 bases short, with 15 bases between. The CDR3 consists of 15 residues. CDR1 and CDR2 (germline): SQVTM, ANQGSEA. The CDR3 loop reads CSVEAVQRVDNEQFF. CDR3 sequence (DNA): TGCAGCGTTGAAGCGGTGCAGCGGGTGGACAATGAGCAGTTCTTC.

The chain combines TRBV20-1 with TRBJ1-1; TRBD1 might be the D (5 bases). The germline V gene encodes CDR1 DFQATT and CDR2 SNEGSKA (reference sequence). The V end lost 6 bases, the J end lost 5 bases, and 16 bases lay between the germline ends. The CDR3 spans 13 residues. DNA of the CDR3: TGCAGTGCAAGGGACCCTAGAGAGACTGAAGCTTTCTTT. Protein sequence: CSARDPRETEAFF.

The CDR3: CASSTLDPWAYNEQFF. Here the CDR3 DNA reads TGTGCCAGCAGCACATTGGACCCTTGGGCCTACAATGAGCAGTTCTTC. The rearrangement links TRBV7-9 to TRBJ2-1, with unresolved D. The CDR3 is made up of 16 amino acids. Germline V gene data show CDR1 as SEHNR and CDR2 as FQNEAQ (reference sequence). Deletions cut 5 bases from V and 2 bases from J, with 16 bases between.

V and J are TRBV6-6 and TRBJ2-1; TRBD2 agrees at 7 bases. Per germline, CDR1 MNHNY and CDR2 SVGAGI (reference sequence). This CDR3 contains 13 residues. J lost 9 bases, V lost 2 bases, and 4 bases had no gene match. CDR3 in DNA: TGTGCCAGCAGTTACCGCAGCGGGATTGAGCAGTTCTTC. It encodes CASSYRSGIEQFF.

In DNA form, the CDR3 reads TGCGCCAGCAGCTTGGGGCAGGGAGTTTACAATGAGCAGTTCTTC. It yields the protein CASSLGQGVYNEQFF. The rearrangement joins TRBV5-1 to TRBJ2-1; possibly TRBD1 or TRBD2 for D (5 bases each). The germline V and J ends were trimmed by 0 bases and 4 bases, with 11 bases remaining between them. CDR1 and CDR2 (germline): SGHRS, YFSETQ. The CDR3 is 15 residues long.